The 25 T cell receptor beta chains presented below share a single source sample, sequenced in a study of shared clonotypes between healthy human individuals. Assay: immunoSEQ multiplex PCR; the TCRdb copy retains only in-frame clones and omits some. In the table there are some 2,500,000 clones, under 95% of which are singletons. Sequenced input: naive CD4+ T cells from PBMCs. Subset specified: CD45RA+ positively selected. The receptor set was obtained from a man younger than 30 in good health. Some clones in this sample may be carry-over from other donors' samples.

This clone was seen once. V usage is TRBV5-4 and J usage is TRBJ2-7; no definite D call. Trimming left V 1 base short and J 6 bases short, with 8 bases between. The germline gives CDR1 SGHNT, CDR2 YYREEE (reference sequence). The CDR3 contains 12 residues. This CDR3 reads CASSLSLGEQYF. The DNA for the CDR3 is TGTGCCAGCAGCTTGTCCCTGGGCGAGCAGTACTTC.

J is TRBJ1-2 and V is TRBV5-1; a weak D match, TRBD1 (5 bases). The V gene's germline CDR1 is SGHRS and CDR2 YFSETQ. The CDR3 has 16 amino acids. The V gene lost 0 bases and the J gene lost 5 bases, with 17 bases spanning the gap. The CDR3 reads CASSLGQSPWGYGYTF. CDR3 nucleotide sequence: TGCGCCAGCAGCTTGGGACAGTCCCCATGGGGGTATGGCTACACCTTC.

Regarding this clone: The sample carries other DNA sequences with the same CDR3. The chain carries TRBV11-3 and TRBJ2-5, with D possibly matching TRBD1 (5 bases). The CDR3 is 13 residues long. Germline CDR1 is SGHNT and CDR2 is YENEEA. The V gene lost 5 bases and the J gene lost 5 bases, with 12 bases spanning the gap. This CDR3 is CASSPNRGETQYF. DNA for the CDR3: TGTGCCAGCAGCCCTAATAGGGGTGAGACCCAGTACTTC.

The chain is built from TRBV7-3 and TRBJ2-7, with unresolved D. Deletions cut 2 bases from V and 2 bases from J, with 7 bases between. Germline assignment: CDR1 SGHTA and CDR2 FQGTGA. The CDR3 runs to 13 residues. This CDR3 reads CASSLAPTYEQYF. The DNA for the CDR3 is TGTGCCAGCAGCTTAGCGCCTACCTACGAGCAGTACTTC.

The CDR3 region is CASSLGTSGAGETQYF. The DNA of the CDR3 is TGTGCCAGCAGCTTAGGGACTAGCGGGGCGGGGGAGACCCAGTACTTC. The rearrangement uses TRBV7-2 and TRBJ2-5; 12 bases line up with TRBD2. The trim removed 1 base at V and 5 bases at J, leaving 5 bases unmatched. The germline V gene has CDR1 SGHTA and CDR2 FQGNSA. The CDR3 has 16 amino acids.

The V call is TRBV27, the J call TRBJ2-1; possibly TRBD1 or TRBD2 for D (5 bases each). The CDR3 is 14 amino acids. V was clipped by 5 bases and J by 8 bases, with 16 bases between them. Germline V lookup: CDR1 MNHEY, CDR2 SMNVEV (reference sequence). Here the CDR3 DNA reads TGTGCCAGCAGTCCCGGGTGGGGACGGGATGAGCAGTTCTTC. Translating gives CASSPGWGRDEQFF.

The J gene is TRBJ2-7, the V gene TRBV7-6; 7 bases fit TRBD2. V lost 2 bases to trimming and J lost 4 bases; unmatched junction nucleotides: 11. The CDR3 consists of 16 residues. CDR1 is SGHVS, CDR2 FNYEAQ, per germline. CDR3 nucleotide sequence: TGTGCCAGCAGCTTATTGACTAGCCGCAGGGAATACGAGCAGTACTTC. Its protein product is CASSLLTSRREYEQYF.

The chain couples TRBV7-9 to TRBJ2-6; 14 bases align to TRBD2. CDR3 length: 18 amino acids. Germline values: CDR1 SEHNR, CDR2 FQNEAQ (reference sequence). Trimming at V came to 5 bases and at J to 1 base, leaving 4 bases not matched to a gene. The CDR3 DNA reads TGTGCCAGCAGCAGGGGACTAGCGGGAGTTTCTGGGGCCAACGTCCTGACTTTC. Translating gives CASSRGLAGVSGANVLTF.

This clone is a singleton in its sample. The CDR3 protein is CASSPEDLSLGELFF. The CDR3 bases are TGTGCCAGTAGTCCGGAAGATTTGAGTTTAGGGGAGCTGTTTTTT. This rearrangement joins TRBV19 to TRBJ2-2; D unresolved. From germline, CDR1 is LNHDA and CDR2 SQIVND (reference sequence). V was pared by 5 bases and J by 8 bases, with 18 bases between. CDR3 length: 15 amino acids.

This clone was counted a single time. The V and J genes are TRBV14 and TRBJ2-1; 8 nucleotides match TRBD1. CDR1 and CDR2 (germline): SGHDN, FVKESK. V lost 0 bases and J lost 8; bases outside the gene matches: 6. This CDR3 is built from 15 residues. The CDR3 DNA sequence: TGTGCCAGCAGCCAAGATCCACAGGGGGTGCATGAGCAGTTCTTC. Translated: CASSQDPQGVHEQFF.

The rearrangement uses TRBV27 and TRBJ2-3; D may be TRBD2 (6 bases). Trimming removed 8 bases from V and 0 bases from J, with 9 bases in between. The CDR3 is 13 residues long. Per germline, CDR1 MNHEY and CDR2 SMNVEV (reference sequence). The DNA of the CDR3 is TGTGCCAGCGGGCGGGGAAGCACAGATACGCAGTATTTT. It specifies CASGRGSTDTQYF.

The J gene is TRBJ1-5, the V gene TRBV9; D ambiguous. The CDR3 has 14 amino acids. Germline V CDR1 and CDR2: SGDLS, YYNGEE. V was shortened by 4 bases and J by 2 bases, with 10 bases between the two germline ends. This chain's CDR3 is CASSLWGGNQPQHF. CDR3 nucleotides: TGTGCCAGCAGCCTCTGGGGAGGCAATCAGCCCCAGCATTTT.

The V and J genes are TRBV11-2 and TRBJ2-7; D not resolved. CDR1 is SGHAT, CDR2 FQNNGV, per germline. The CDR3 length is 14 residues. V lost 5 bases, J lost 0 bases, and 11 bases lay in between. For the CDR3, the DNA is TGTGCCAGCAGCCCAGCTAGGAGCTCCTACGAGCAGTACTTC. It translates to CASSPARSSYEQYF.

The V and J genes are TRBV7-3 and TRBJ2-7, with 10 positions matching TRBD1. CDR1 SGHTA and CDR2 FQGTGA come from the germline V gene. This CDR3 has 16 residues. Trimming removed 1 base from V and 4 bases from J; junction bases left unmatched: 7. CDR3 coding DNA: TGTGCCAGCAGCTTAAGGGGACAGGGGAGAGGATACGAGCAGTACTTC. Protein: CASSLRGQGRGYEQYF.

V usage is TRBV28 and J usage is TRBJ2-4; 10 bases agree with TRBD1. This CDR3 has 16 amino acids. The germline gives CDR1 MDHEN, CDR2 SYDVKM. Losses at the gene ends were 5 bases for V and 6 bases for J; bases not matched to a gene: 10. The CDR3 sequence is CASSTWTGGQGNIQYF. CDR3 nucleotides: TGTGCCAGCAGTACATGGACAGGGGGACAGGGAAACATTCAGTACTTC. Supplemented by reference TRBV28 and TRBJ2-4, the full variable domain reads DVKVTQSSRYLVKRTGEKVFLECVQDMDHENMFWYRQDPGLGLRLIYFSYDVKMKEKGDIPEGYSVSREKKERFSLILESASTNQTSMYLCASSTWTGGQGNIQYFGAGTRLSVL.

The rearrangement joins TRBV30 to TRBJ1-6, with D hard to call. CDR1 is GTSNPN, CDR2 SVGIG, per germline (reference sequence). The V end lost 4 bases, the J end lost 5 bases, and 9 bases lay between the germline ends. The CDR3 runs 13 residues. The CDR3 sequence is CAWMTEDNSPLHF. The DNA of the CDR3 is TGTGCCTGGATGACGGAAGATAATTCACCCCTCCACTTT.

The V and J genes are TRBV4-1 and TRBJ1-2; D is perhaps TRBD1 (6 bases). Germline V gene sequence: CDR1 MGHRA, CDR2 YSYEKL. Trimming left V 3 bases short and J 4 bases short, with 12 bases between. CDR3 length: 14 residues. The CDR3 protein is CASSQSDRFYGYTF. In DNA form, the CDR3 reads TGCGCCAGCAGCCAGTCAGACAGGTTCTATGGCTACACCTTC.

This rearrangement joins TRBV4-1 to TRBJ2-1; no clear D. Germline V gene lookup returns CDR1 MGHRA and CDR2 YSYEKL. V lost 0 bases and J 15 bases, leaving 6 bases between the germline ends. The CDR3 is made up of 10 amino acids. In DNA, the CDR3 is TGCGCCAGCAGCCAAGATCTAGGGTTCTTC. This encodes CASSQDLGFF.

The rearrangement uses TRBV7-9 and TRBJ2-1, with D unresolved. The CDR3 runs 11 residues. Deletions cut 2 bases from V and 7 bases from J, with 3 bases between. Germline V gene lookup returns CDR1 SEHNR and CDR2 FQNEAQ (reference sequence). CDR3 in amino acids: CASSLFNEQFF. The CDR3 coding sequence is TGTGCCAGCAGCTTATTTAATGAGCAGTTCTTC.

The chain carries TRBV9 and TRBJ2-1; D gene uncertain. The length of the CDR3 is 15 residues. Trimming removed 0 bases from V and 6 bases from J, with 13 bases in between. From germline, CDR1 is SGDLS and CDR2 YYNGEE. The CDR3 reads CASSVAGSWFNEQFF. The CDR3 DNA sequence: TGTGCCAGCAGCGTAGCTGGGTCGTGGTTCAATGAGCAGTTCTTC.

This chain uses TRBV15 with TRBJ1-1, with no clear D. V was trimmed by 3 bases and J by 4 bases, leaving 9 bases between them. Germline-derived CDR1 and CDR2 are LNHNV and YYDKDF (reference sequence). This CDR3 comprises 13 residues. The CDR3 loop is CATSSGVFTEAFF. CDR3 bases: TGTGCCACCAGCAGTGGGGTATTCACTGAAGCTTTCTTT.

As to this clone: Other DNA sequences in this sample translate to the same CDR3. The genes are TRBV7-6 and TRBJ2-5, with unresolved D. The V gene's germline CDR1 is SGHVS and CDR2 FNYEAQ. Between the trimmed V and J ends, which lost 1 base and 2 bases, there was a span of 2 bases. The CDR3 sequence is 12 residues long. CDR3 sequence: CASSLEQETQYF. DNA for the CDR3: TGTGCCAGCAGCTTAGAACAAGAGACCCAGTACTTC.

This chain uses TRBV28 with TRBJ1-2; D remains unclear. The CDR3 totals 11 residues. Germline lookup yields CDR1 MDHEN and CDR2 SYDVKM. V lost 7 bases and J lost 4, with 7 bases in between. CDR3 sequence reads: CASISSYGYTF. The CDR3 DNA reads TGTGCCAGCATCAGCAGCTATGGCTACACCTTC.

The genes are TRBV6-1 and TRBJ1-4; a weak D match, TRBD1 (6 bases). The CDR3 sequence is 14 residues long. Germline CDR1 reads MNHNS; CDR2 reads SASEGT. Trimming took 6 bases from V and 4 from J, leaving 12 bases between them. CDR3 loop: CASRTGQHNEKLFF. CDR3 sequence (DNA): TGTGCCAGCAGAACGGGACAACATAATGAAAAACTGTTTTTT.

The chain is built from TRBV5-1 and TRBJ2-1; 15 nucleotides align to TRBD2. This CDR3 spans 17 amino acids. CDR1 SGHRS and CDR2 YFSETQ come from the germline V gene. J was trimmed by 9 bases and V by 3 bases; bases with no gene match: 10. The CDR3 protein is CASSWDGLAGGPGEQFF. CDR3 nucleotide sequence: TGCGCCAGCAGCTGGGATGGACTAGCGGGAGGGCCGGGTGAGCAGTTCTTC.